Listed here are 6 T cell receptor beta chains from one sample, sequenced in a study of cytomegalovirus exposure and HLA in healthy donors. Data came from immunoSEQ multiplex PCR; TCRdb stores just in-frame clones and leaves some out. Here the sample spans about 65,000 clones, just over 90% being singletons. The sample consisted of PBMCs. All receptors come from a woman aged 18-30 years in good health and CMV-seronegative.

V and J are TRBV30 and TRBJ2-1; the match to TRBD1 covers 8 bases. This CDR3 is 14 amino acids long. V lost 0 bases to trimming and J lost 10 bases; unmatched junction nucleotides: 8. Germline V CDR1 and CDR2: GTSNPN, SVGIG (reference sequence). The CDR3 DNA follows: TGTGCCTGGAGTGTCGAACGACAGGGGCAGGAGCAGTTCTTC. It encodes CAWSVERQGQEQFF. Complete variable domain (other parts from reference TRBV30 and TRBJ2-1): SQTIHQWPATLVQPVGSPLSLECTVEGTSNPNLYWYRQAAGRGLQLLFYSVGIGQISSEVPQNLSASRPQDRQFILSSKKLLLSDSGFYLCAWSVERQGQEQFFGPGTRLTVL.

The chain uses TRBV7-2 and TRBJ2-3; a possible D gene is TRBD2 (5 bases). Trimming took off 8 bases at V and 4 bases at J, with 13 bases between the two ends. In germline, CDR1 is SGHTA, CDR2 FQGNSA. This CDR3 has 13 residues. This CDR3 is CASETTGADTQYF. CDR3 bases: TGTGCCAGCGAAACTACCGGGGCAGATACGCAGTATTTT.

The V call is TRBV29-1, the J call TRBJ2-7; 8 bases align to TRBD1. This CDR3 has 14 amino acids. The junction had 10 bases not matched to a gene; V was cut back by 3 bases and J by 6 bases. Germline V CDR1 and CDR2: SQVTM, ANQGSEA. DNA of the CDR3: TGCAGCGTTGACCACTCTATGGGGACAGGCGAGCAGTACTTC. This gives the protein CSVDHSMGTGEQYF.

The gene calls are TRBV14 and TRBJ2-1; 11 positions match TRBD2. CDR3 size: 15 residues. The V gene end was trimmed by 4 bases and the J gene end by 6 bases; junction bases not matched to a gene: 5. Germline assignment: CDR1 SGHDN and CDR2 FVKESK. The DNA for the CDR3 is TGTGCCAGCAGCCCCTTTAGCGGGAGGGGCAATGAGCAGTTCTTC. Its protein is CASSPFSGRGNEQFF. Combining the CDR3 with reference TRBV14 and TRBJ2-1 gives the whole variable domain EAGVTQFPSHSVIEKGQTVTLRCDPISGHDNLYWYRRVMGKEIKFLLHFVKESKQDESGMPNNRFLAERTGGTYSTLKVQPAELEDSGVYFCASSPFSGRGNEQFFGPGTRLTVL.

The rearrangement joins TRBV5-1 to TRBJ1-1; 9 bases align to TRBD1. J gave up 5 bases and V 5 bases, and 10 bases lay outside the gene matches. Germline CDR1 reads SGHRS; CDR2 reads YFSETQ. The CDR3 is 15 amino acids. The CDR3 sequence: CASSRTGDVRTEAFF. DNA for the CDR3: TGCGCCAGCAGTCGGACAGGGGACGTTCGGACTGAAGCTTTCTTT.

The CDR3 sequence is CASSLYGGAGDTQYF. Here the CDR3 DNA reads TGTGCCAGCAGTTTATACGGGGGGGCAGGGGATACGCAGTATTTT. V and J are TRBV6-6 and TRBJ2-3; 8 bases are a match to TRBD2. Trimming removed 4 bases from V and 6 bases from J; junction bases left unmatched: 9. The V gene's germline CDR1 is MNHNY and CDR2 SVGAGI (reference sequence). This CDR3 contains 15 residues.